The next 12 T cell receptor beta chains were all read from a single sample in a study of shared clonotypes between healthy human individuals. Clones were sequenced by immunoSEQ multiplex PCR, and TCRdb holds only the in-frame ones, with some missing. The sample yields approximately 2,000,000 clones, 85% to 95% seen once. Naive CD8 cells were CD45RO-negative, positively selected for CCR7, excluding terminally differentiated effector memory CD45RA+ cells. Sequencing used naive CD8+ T cells from PBMCs. These receptor sequences come from a young man in good health. Some clones in this sample may be carry-over from other donors' samples.

In the case of this clone: This same CDR3 is encoded by further DNA sequences in the sample. The CDR3, as DNA: TGCGCCAGCAGCTTGGCCGGGGGTCGAGACATTCAGTACTTC. This codes for CASSLAGGRDIQYF. The gene calls are TRBV5-1 and TRBJ2-4; maybe TRBD2 (6 bases). The CDR3 consists of 14 residues. Germline CDR1 and CDR2: SGHRS and YFSETQ. V gave up 0 bases and J gave up 8 bases, with 12 bases separating them.

The chain uses TRBV9 and TRBJ2-2; 8 nucleotides agree with TRBD1. In germline, CDR1 is SGDLS, CDR2 YYNGEE. The junction had 14 bases not matched to a gene; V was cut back by 3 bases and J by 4 bases. The CDR3 is made up of 18 amino acids. In DNA form, the CDR3 reads TGTGCCAGCAGCGCTAGCATCACCGGGACAGGCGGCACCGGGGAGCTGTTTTTT. It specifies CASSASITGTGGTGELFF.

This chain connects TRBV6-5 to TRBJ2-5, with D possibly TRBD2 on 5 matching bases. This CDR3 comprises 14 residues. The germline CDR1 and CDR2 sequences are MNHEY and SVGAGI. Trimming removed 2 bases at V and 4 bases at J, with 11 bases between. The CDR3 sequence: CASSYRAEGETQYF. In nucleotides, the CDR3 is TGTGCCAGCAGTTACAGAGCCGAGGGAGAGACCCAGTACTTC.

The DNA for the CDR3 is TGTGCCAGCACGACGGGCTTATACGGGGAGCAGTACTTC. This sequence encodes CASTTGLYGEQYF. This rearrangement joins TRBV27 to TRBJ2-7; no firm D call. Germline V gives CDR1 MNHEY, CDR2 SMNVEV (reference sequence). The V and J ends lost 7 bases and 7 bases respectively, with 17 bases between them. The CDR3 runs to 13 residues.

Comments on this clone: The sample contains more than one DNA sequence encoding this CDR3. V is TRBV27 and J is TRBJ2-7, with D perhaps matching TRBD2 (5 bases). CDR3 size: 13 residues. V lost 5 bases and J lost 2, with 10 bases in between. CDR1 and CDR2 from the germline V gene are MNHEY and SMNVEV (reference sequence). CDR3 protein: CASSPGLTYEQYF. Here the CDR3 DNA reads TGTGCCAGCAGTCCGGGGTTGACCTACGAGCAGTACTTC.

CDR3 amino acids: CASSYMSGTGTQYF. The CDR3 DNA is TGTGCCAGCAGTTACATGTCCGGAACCGGGACACAGTACTTC. The V and J genes are TRBV28 and TRBJ2-4; perhaps TRBD1 as D (6 bases). Per germline, CDR1 MDHEN and CDR2 SYDVKM. Trimming left V 4 bases short and J 13 bases short, with 20 bases between. The CDR3 has 14 amino acids.

The chain links TRBV28 to TRBJ1-5; tentatively, D is TRBD1 (5 bases). The CDR3 runs 15 residues. Between the trimmed V and J ends, which lost 4 bases and 1 base, there was a span of 11 bases. Germline CDR1 reads MDHEN; CDR2 reads SYDVKM. The CDR3 DNA sequence: TGTGCCAGCAGTTCAGGGTCGACGAGCAATCAGCCCCAGCATTTT. Protein sequence: CASSSGSTSNQPQHF.

The chain links TRBV25-1 to TRBJ1-2; 7 bases are a match to TRBD1. This CDR3 spans 14 amino acids. Trimming at V came to 3 bases and at J to 4 bases, leaving 5 bases not matched to a gene. Germline CDR1 is MGHDK and CDR2 is SYGVNS. The CDR3 sequence: CASSETGTGYGYTF. CDR3 DNA sequence: TGTGCCAGCAGTGAGACAGGGACTGGCTATGGCTACACCTTC.

This clone was observed once. The J gene is TRBJ2-1, the V gene TRBV7-3; TRBD2 agrees at 11 bases. Germline CDR1 reads SGHTA; CDR2 reads FQGTGA. The CDR3 loop spans 14 amino acids. Unmatched junction bases numbered 6, after V lost 8 bases and J lost 6 bases. This CDR3 reads CASGPSGRFNEQFF. CDR3 DNA sequence: TGTGCCAGCGGCCCTAGCGGGAGGTTCAATGAGCAGTTCTTC.

CDR3 amino acids: CAISERQGANTEAFF. As DNA, the CDR3 is TGTGCCATCAGTGAGAGACAGGGGGCGAACACTGAAGCTTTCTTT. V gene TRBV10-3 combines with J gene TRBJ1-1, with 10 positions matching TRBD1. The V gene end was trimmed by 2 bases and the J gene end by 1 base; junction bases not matched to a gene: 1. Germline assignment: CDR1 ENHRY and CDR2 SYGVKD. The CDR3 length is 15 residues.

CDR3 protein: CASSLWTGVDEQYF. CDR3 bases: TGTGCCAGCAGTTTATGGACAGGCGTCGACGAGCAGTACTTC. This chain joins TRBV27 and TRBJ2-7; 7 nucleotides agree with TRBD1. Germline V gene sequence: CDR1 MNHEY, CDR2 SMNVEV (reference sequence). The CDR3 contains 14 residues. The V segment lost 1 base and the J segment 5 bases; nucleotides outside the gene matches: 5.

The V gene is TRBV6-9, the J gene TRBJ2-3, with a weak D call TRBD1 (5 bases). V gave up 4 bases and J gave up 4 bases, with 21 bases separating them. CDR1 is MNHGY and CDR2 is SVAAGI in the germline V gene. The CDR3 totals 17 residues. CDR3 residues: CASSFDSRPSQADTQYF. The DNA for the CDR3 is TGTGCCAGCAGTTTTGACAGCCGCCCCTCCCAGGCAGATACGCAGTATTTT.